The sample holds one count of the clone carrying this TCR beta chain. The sample belongs to a study of sequential checkpoint blockade in melanoma. Trimming pared 5 bases from V and 0 bases from J, leaving 7 bases between. The CDR3 loop spans 13 amino acids. Germline V lookup: CDR1 MNHEY, CDR2 SMNVEV (reference sequence). The assay was immunoSEQ multiplex PCR, and TCRdb's table has in-frame clones only and misses some. The sample lists 16,000 or so clones; 90% to 95% were seen once. Treatment described: randomized to nivolumab then ipilimumab (arm A) or the reverse (arm B). Sequenced material: CD8+ T cells sorted from blood (inferred from file names), taken from a patient given nivolumab and ipilimumab in sequence. The chain uses TRBV27 and TRBJ1-1, with D hard to call. The receptor comes from a human donor with melanoma. DNA for the CDR3: TGTGCCAGCAGTCCTACAGTGAACACTGAAGCTTTCTTT. Encoded protein: CASSPTVNTEAFF.